One and the same sample provided the 17 T cell receptor beta chains below, sequenced in a study of regulatory T cells in long-lasting Graves disease. The time point: newly diagnosed GD, antithyroid drugs for less than 3 months. Researchers made the TCR library from RNA that was extracted from PBMCs. Both iRepertoire HTBI primers and Arm-PCR of CDR3 regions were used to build the TCR beta libraries. TCRdb fed the multiplex PCR reads into MiXCR, producing one record per CDR3 protein. The sample includes about 440,000 distinct CDR3 sequences, about 15% seen only once; the top ten take approximately 16%. The same specimen was also included in a second study, on T cells in Graves' hyperthyroidism and ophthalmopathy.

Sequenced here: peripheral blood mononuclear cells (PBMCs), sampled at new diagnosis, from a patient treated with antithyroid drugs. These receptors were obtained from a woman in her 30s with Graves disease.

The chain joins TRBV15 to TRBJ2-3, with 11 bases that match TRBD2. V trimming: 4 bases; J trimming: 5 bases; junction bases outside the gene matches: 2. Germline lookup yields CDR1 LNHNV and CDR2 YYDKDF (reference sequence). This CDR3 contains 14 residues. Here the CDR3 DNA reads TGTGCCACCAGCACCGGGACTAGCGGAGATACGCAGTATTTT. This gives the protein CATSTGTSGDTQYF. The whole variable domain, filled in from reference TRBV15 and TRBJ2-3, reads DAMVIQNPRYQVTQFGKPVTLSCSQTLNHNVMYWYQQKSSQAPKLLFHYYDKDFNNEADTPDNFQSRRPNTSFCFLDIRSPGLGDTAMYLCATSTGTSGDTQYFGPGTRLTVL.

As to this clonotype: Since a much larger clone is just one base distant, this may be a read error. The V gene is TRBV6-1, the J gene TRBJ2-7; D is possibly TRBD1 or TRBD2 (5 bases each). This CDR3 has 16 residues. Germline loops: CDR1 MNHNS, CDR2 SASEGT. DNA of the CDR3: TGTGCCAGCAGTGACCGGGACCCAAAGTGGACCTACGAGCGGTACTTC. As protein: CASSDRDPKWTYERYF.

Turning to this clonotype: A much larger clone is a single base away; this may be a read error. The DNA of the CDR3 is TGTGCCAGCAGCCCCCCGACGTGGGGAACCGGGGAGCTGTTTTTT. The encoded protein is CASSPPTWGTGELFF. The chain recombines TRBV7-9 with TRBJ2-2; D uncertain. CDR1 and CDR2 from the germline V gene are SEHNR and FQNEAQ (reference sequence). This CDR3 has 15 residues. Trimming removed 5 bases at V and 5 bases at J, with 15 bases between.

This clonotype was detected ten times or more. The rearrangement joins TRBV6-1 to TRBJ2-2; D could derive from TRBD1 or TRBD2 (5 bases each). CDR3 length equals 15 residues. Trimming took off 9 bases at V and 0 bases at J, with 14 bases between the two ends. The V gene's germline CDR1 is MNHNS and CDR2 SASEGT. The CDR3 reads CASRPGPTNTGELFF. The CDR3 DNA sequence: TGTGCCAGTAGACCGGGACCGACGAACACCGGGGAGCTGTTTTTT.

The V and J genes are TRBV2 and TRBJ2-3, with 12 nucleotides matching TRBD2. The DNA end is more similar to TRBJ2-7, so the J call may be wrong. The CDR3 spans 16 residues. From germline, CDR1 is SNHLY and CDR2 FYNNEI. This CDR3 is CASSDGGLAGGSEQYF. The CDR3 DNA follows: TGTGCCAGCAGTGATGGGGGGCTAGCGGGAGGGAGTGAGCAGTACTTC.

This clonotype turned up a few times. A much larger clonotype is one base distant, so this may be a read error. The J gene is TRBJ2-5, the V gene TRBV20-1; perhaps TRBD2 as D (5 bases). The germline gives CDR1 DFQATT, CDR2 SNEGSKA (reference sequence). The CDR3 has 15 residues. The V end was cut by 4 bases, the J end by 0 bases, with 15 bases between. As DNA, the CDR3 is TGCAGTGCTACCAGACCAGCGGAAGACCAAGAGACCCAGTACTTC. This translates into CSATRPAEDQETQYF.

The genes are TRBV5-1 and TRBJ2-1; 9 bases map to TRBD2. The end of the DNA fits TRBJ2-4 better, so the J call may be wrong. The length of the CDR3 is 20 residues. Germline CDR1 is SGHRS and CDR2 is YFSETQ. CDR3 in amino acids: CASSLRRRPAGGGAKNIQYF. The CDR3, as DNA: TGCGCCAGCAGCTTGAGGAGAAGGCCAGCGGGAGGTGGGGCCAAAAACATTCAGTACTTC.

This clonotype was seen many times. The rearrangement links TRBV11-2 to TRBJ2-5, with TRBD1 matching 12 bases. V shed 3 bases and J 2 bases; nucleotides not matched to a gene: 4. The CDR3 runs to 16 residues. Germline V lookup: CDR1 SGHAT, CDR2 FQNNGV. The CDR3 DNA sequence: TGTGCCAGCAGCTTTGGGACAGGGGGCGTTCAAGAGACCCAGTACTTC. It translates to CASSFGTGGVQETQYF.

This clonotype was picked up many times. The rearrangement joins TRBV4-1 to TRBJ2-7; TRBD1 matches 9 bases. In germline, CDR1 is MGHRA, CDR2 YSYEKL. The V gene end was trimmed by 1 base and the J gene end by 7 bases; junction bases not matched to a gene: 11. CDR3 length: 16 amino acids. The CDR3 nucleotides are TGCGCCAGCAGCCAAGGCCAGACAGGGGGGCCCTCGGAGCAGTACTTC. It translates to CASSQGQTGGPSEQYF.

This clonotype was recorded at least ten times. The genes are TRBV5-1 and TRBJ2-7, with a tentative D call TRBD1 (5 bases). In germline, CDR1 is SGHRS, CDR2 YFSETQ. The CDR3 spans 14 residues. V dropped 0 bases and J dropped 2 bases, with 9 bases sitting between them. The CDR3 sequence: CASSLDRPPYEQYF. The DNA for the CDR3 is TGCGCCAGCAGCTTGGACAGGCCGCCCTACGAGCAGTACTTC.

Many counts were recorded for this clonotype. V gene TRBV5-6 combines with J gene TRBJ1-2; 7 bases line up with TRBD1. J gave up 1 base and V 5 bases, and 8 bases lay outside the gene matches. This CDR3 comprises 15 residues. Germline CDR1 SGHDT, CDR2 YYEEEE. This chain's CDR3 is CASRPPGQINYGYTF. Here the CDR3 DNA reads TGTGCCAGCAGACCACCGGGACAGATTAACTATGGCTACACCTTC.

Regarding this clonotype: Its ends do not fully match the called genes, so a read error is possible. The chain carries TRBV18 and TRBJ1-1; D gene unclear. Germline CDR1 KGHSH, CDR2 LQKENI. This CDR3 comprises 14 residues. In DNA form, the CDR3 reads TGTGCCAGCCCACCACGGACGGCGAACACTGAAGCTTTCTTT. It translates to CASPPRTANTEAFF.

V and J are TRBV5-1 and TRBJ2-1; 10 nucleotides line up with TRBD2. CDR3 length: 15 residues. V lost 0 bases, J lost 8 bases, and 5 bases stayed unmatched. Germline-derived CDR1 and CDR2 are SGHRS and YFSETQ. CDR3 in amino acids: CASSLVTSGIYEQFF. Written as DNA, the CDR3 is TGCGCCAGCAGCTTGGTTACTAGCGGGATTTATGAGCAGTTCTTC.

This clonotype showed up many times. The chain uses TRBV20-1 and TRBJ2-1, with TRBD2 matching over 8 bases. Per the germline V gene, CDR1 is DFQATT and CDR2 is SNEGSKA (reference sequence). The CDR3 loop spans 15 amino acids. Trimming took 4 bases from V and 4 from J; bases not matched to a gene: 9. The CDR3 protein is CSAKVSGTLYNEQFF. The CDR3 bases are TGCAGTGCTAAGGTTAGCGGGACATTGTACAATGAGCAGTTCTTC.

A single count supports this clonotype. This likely comes from a read error, as the CDR3 has no conserved phenylalanine or tryptophan at its end. The chain employs TRBV12-3 or TRBV12-4 and TRBJ1-3; D not resolved. The CDR3 has 15 residues. Deletions cut 5 bases from V and 4 bases from J, with 15 bases between. The DNA of the CDR3 is TGTGCCAGCAGTGAAGTAGCGGGTGCGGGAAACACCATATATTCT. Its protein product is CASSEVAGAGNTIYS.

This chain connects TRBV28 to TRBJ2-1, with 12 positions matching TRBD2. Germline V gene sequence: CDR1 MDHEN, CDR2 SYDVKM. J lost 7 bases, V lost 2 bases, and 6 bases had no gene match. The CDR3 consists of 16 residues. The chain's CDR3 is CASSLVTSGSKNEQFF. DNA of the CDR3: TGTGCCAGCAGTTTAGTGACTAGCGGGAGTAAAAATGAGCAGTTCTTC. Complete variable domain (other parts from reference TRBV28 and TRBJ2-1): DVKVTQSSRYLVKRTGEKVFLECVQDMDHENMFWYRQDPGLGLRLIYFSYDVKMKEKGDIPEGYSVSREKKERFSLILESASTNQTSMYLCASSLVTSGSKNEQFFGPGTRLTVL.

As concerns this clonotype: One end of the junction does not line up with germline, which may come from a read error. The rearrangement uses TRBV7-9 and TRBJ1-1; D call uncertain. The CDR3 has 14 amino acids. In germline, CDR1 is SEHNR, CDR2 FQNEAQ (reference sequence). CDR3 in amino acids: CASSLVLGNTEAFF. CDR3 nucleotide sequence: TGTGCCAGCAGCTTAGTTTTGGGGAACACTGAAGCCTTCTTT. The full variable domain, completed using reference TRBV7-9 and TRBJ1-1, is DTGVSQNPRHKITKRGQNVTFRCDPISEHNRLYWYRQTLGQGPEFLTYFQNEAQLEKSRLLSDRFSAERPKGSFSTLEIQRTEQGDSAMYLCASSLVLGNTEAFFGQGTRLTVV.